Shown below are 29 T cell receptor beta chains from a single sample sequenced in a study of blood T cell repertoires in COVID-19. Sequenced by immunoSEQ multiplex PCR; TCRdb stores in-frame clones only, minus some. The data contain about 150,000 clones, approximately 83% of them singletons. Sample: peripheral blood. The receptors derive from a man aged 70 or older with active or convalescent COVID-19.

This clone was picked up one time. At the DNA level, this CDR3 is encoded by other sequences in the same sample as well. V and J are TRBV18 and TRBJ2-7; D perhaps matches TRBD2 (6 bases). V dropped 0 bases and J dropped 2 bases, with 8 bases sitting between them. Germline CDR1 and CDR2: KGHSH and LQKENI. This CDR3 contains 14 residues. The CDR3 sequence: CASSPPGLTYEQYF. The CDR3 coding sequence is TGTGCCAGCTCACCACCGGGACTCACCTACGAGCAGTACTTC.

The CDR3 sequence is CASSLGAGGLETQYF. The DNA of the CDR3 is TGTGCCAGCAGCTTAGGGGCGGGGGGCCTGGAGACCCAGTACTTC. The rearrangement links TRBV7-6 to TRBJ2-5, with 8 bases aligning to TRBD2. Germline V lookup: CDR1 SGHVS, CDR2 FNYEAQ. After removal of 1 base from V and 5 bases from J, the junction contained 6 bases not matched to a gene. CDR3 size: 15 residues.

The rearrangement joins TRBV19 to TRBJ2-7; D is perhaps TRBD2 (5 bases). The CDR3 spans 16 residues. Germline CDR1 is LNHDA and CDR2 is SQIVND (reference sequence). V was clipped by 5 bases and J by 2 bases, with 19 bases between them. CDR3 protein: CASSSRTGGSTYEQYF. DNA for the CDR3: TGTGCCAGTAGTTCCCGGACCGGCGGGTCTACCTACGAGCAGTACTTC.

The J gene is TRBJ2-1, the V gene TRBV24-1; D is perhaps TRBD2 (6 bases). V lost 4 bases, J lost 6 bases, and 9 bases lay in between. This CDR3 has 13 amino acids. Looked up from germline, CDR1 is KGHDR and CDR2 is SFDVKD. The CDR3 loop reads CATSDGLFNEQFF. DNA of the CDR3: TGTGCCACCAGTGACGGACTATTCAATGAGCAGTTCTTC.

This clone has only one observation. The chain recombines TRBV27 with TRBJ2-3, with 10 bases lining up with TRBD1. The CDR3 contains 16 residues. Germline assignment: CDR1 MNHEY and CDR2 SMNVEV (reference sequence). The trim removed 7 bases at V and 4 bases at J, leaving 11 bases unmatched. This chain's CDR3 is CASNHPGTGAADTQYF. The CDR3 DNA is TGTGCCAGCAACCATCCCGGGACAGGGGCAGCAGATACGCAGTATTTT.

The J gene is TRBJ2-3, the V gene TRBV5-1; 8 bases map to TRBD2. V trimming: 1 base; J trimming: 3 bases; junction bases outside the gene matches: 1. Germline values: CDR1 SGHRS, CDR2 YFSETQ. The length of the CDR3 is 14 residues. CDR3 protein: CASSLLAGTDTQYF. In DNA form, the CDR3 reads TGCGCCAGCAGCTTGTTAGCGGGAACAGATACGCAGTATTTT.

The genes are TRBV2 and TRBJ1-1; no reliable D call. The CDR3 sequence is 13 residues long. Trimming pared 7 bases from V and 4 bases from J, leaving 13 bases between. Germline V gives CDR1 SNHLY, CDR2 FYNNEI. The chain's CDR3 is CASNVGRGTEAFF. The CDR3 nucleotides read TGTGCCAGCAACGTAGGCCGGGGCACTGAAGCTTTCTTT.

This chain uses TRBV28 with TRBJ2-7; D is perhaps TRBD2 (6 bases). CDR1 and CDR2 (germline): MDHEN, SYDVKM. This CDR3 has 16 residues. V lost 5 bases and J 0 bases, leaving 17 bases between the germline ends. CDR3 in DNA: TGTGCCAGCAGTCCAGCCGGGACTCTGAGCTCCTACGAGCAGTACTTC. Its protein is CASSPAGTLSSYEQYF.

The V call is TRBV28, the J call TRBJ2-2; a possible D gene is TRBD1 (5 bases). This CDR3 has 16 amino acids. Germline values: CDR1 MDHEN, CDR2 SYDVKM. Deletions cut 6 bases from V and 0 bases from J, with 14 bases between. The CDR3 is CASSPPWGPNTGELFF. As DNA, the CDR3 is TGTGCCAGCAGCCCCCCTTGGGGCCCGAACACCGGGGAGCTGTTTTTT.

The rearrangement links TRBV7-6 to TRBJ1-4, with a weak D call TRBD1 (5 bases). There are 15 residues in the CDR3. Between the trimmed V and J ends, which lost 5 bases and 7 bases, there was a span of 17 bases. From germline, CDR1 is SGHVS and CDR2 FNYEAQ. DNA of the CDR3: TGTGCCAGCAGCCAAGTGCGGGGGAGGGGTGAAAAACTGTTTTTT. This translates into CASSQVRGRGEKLFF.

This chain connects TRBV7-2 to TRBJ1-1, with D possibly matching TRBD1 (5 bases). The CDR3 contains 16 residues. From germline, CDR1 is SGHTA and CDR2 FQGNSA. Trimming took 1 base from V and 1 from J, leaving 13 bases between them. In DNA form, the CDR3 reads TGTGCCAGCAGCTTAGGGGGACTAAGGGGGAACACTGAAGCTTTCTTT. This codes for CASSLGGLRGNTEAFF.

J is TRBJ1-5 and V is TRBV19, with D unresolved. Germline lookup yields CDR1 LNHDA and CDR2 SQIVND (reference sequence). This CDR3 comprises 15 residues. V was cut by 6 bases and J by 2 bases, with 14 bases left in between. The CDR3 DNA follows: TGTGCCAGTAGAAGCGAGGGAGTTGGCAATCAGCCCCAGCATTTT. This translates into CASRSEGVGNQPQHF.

The chain recombines TRBV2 with TRBJ2-2; D is perhaps TRBD1 (6 bases). CDR3 length: 15 residues. Germline V lookup: CDR1 SNHLY, CDR2 FYNNEI. V dropped 6 bases and J dropped 5 bases, with 16 bases sitting between them. CDR3 DNA: TGTGCCAGCAGACCTACTAACAGGGTTACCGGGGAGCTGTTTTTT. It yields the protein CASRPTNRVTGELFF.

This chain links TRBV18 with TRBJ2-5, with D unclear. The CDR3 sequence is 12 residues long. V was shortened by 3 bases and J by 0 bases, with 2 bases between the two germline ends. Germline CDR1 and CDR2: KGHSH and LQKENI. CDR3 DNA: TGTGCCAGCTCACCCTACCAAGAGACCCAGTACTTC. Translated, it gives CASSPYQETQYF.

This clone is a singleton in its sample. The rearrangement links TRBV28 to TRBJ2-7; the match to TRBD1 covers 7 bases. V was pared by 2 bases and J by 2 bases, with 6 bases of the junction left unmatched. Germline assignment: CDR1 MDHEN and CDR2 SYDVKM. This CDR3 is built from 15 residues. CDR3 amino acids: CASSLQGVRTYEQYF. CDR3 in DNA: TGTGCCAGCAGTTTACAGGGGGTAAGGACCTACGAGCAGTACTTC.

The chain is built from TRBV4-3 and TRBJ1-2, with D unclear. The CDR3 spans 14 residues. Per the germline V gene, CDR1 is LGHNA and CDR2 is YSLEER. Trimming pared 0 bases from V and 4 bases from J, leaving 9 bases between. As DNA, the CDR3 is TGCGCCAGCAGCCAAGATCGAACAGTCTATGGCTACACCTTC. This translates into CASSQDRTVYGYTF.

This chain connects TRBV30 to TRBJ1-5; D is ambiguous. The germline CDR1 and CDR2 sequences are GTSNPN and SVGIG (reference sequence). V shed 5 bases and J shed 3 bases, with 14 bases lying between them. The CDR3 sequence is 14 residues long. The CDR3 DNA sequence: TGTGCCTGGGGGCCGAGGCCTATCAATCAGCCCCAGCATTTT. Translated, it gives CAWGPRPINQPQHF.

The genes are TRBV28 and TRBJ1-3, with D maybe TRBD1 (5 bases). The V gene's germline CDR1 is MDHEN and CDR2 SYDVKM. This CDR3 has 14 amino acids. V was pared by 7 bases and J by 0 bases, with 10 bases between. CDR3 sequence: CASTQDTSGNTIYF. CDR3 in DNA: TGTGCCAGCACCCAGGACACCTCTGGAAACACCATATATTTT. The variable domain in full, completed from reference TRBV28 and TRBJ1-3, reads DVKVTQSSRYLVKRTGEKVFLECVQDMDHENMFWYRQDPGLGLRLIYFSYDVKMKEKGDIPEGYSVSREKKERFSLILESASTNQTSMYLCASTQDTSGNTIYFGEGSWLTVV.

The genes are TRBV28 and TRBJ2-3, with D perhaps matching TRBD2 (6 bases). V lost 8 bases, J lost 0 bases, and 12 bases lay in between. The germline V gene encodes CDR1 MDHEN and CDR2 SYDVKM. The length of the CDR3 is 14 residues. CDR3 residues: CASSAGTSTDTQYF. For the CDR3, the DNA is TGTGCCAGCTCAGCGGGCACTAGCACAGATACGCAGTATTTT.

The gene calls are TRBV4-3 and TRBJ2-1; D may be TRBD2 (5 bases). V lost 2 bases and J lost 6, with 20 bases in between. Looked up from germline, CDR1 is LGHNA and CDR2 is YSLEER. The CDR3 is 17 residues long. This CDR3 reads CASSQRTGLLMGNEQFF. For the CDR3, the DNA is TGCGCCAGCAGCCAACGGACTGGGTTGCTTATGGGCAATGAGCAGTTCTTC.

The chain employs TRBV28 and TRBJ1-2, with D perhaps TRBD1 (6 bases). The CDR3 runs to 13 residues. The V and J ends lost 7 bases and 7 bases respectively, with 16 bases between them. CDR1 MDHEN and CDR2 SYDVKM come from the germline V gene. The CDR3 region is CASTVIPQGGYTF. The CDR3 nucleotides are TGTGCCAGCACCGTTATCCCACAGGGTGGCTACACCTTC.

The gene calls are TRBV5-4 and TRBJ2-5; possibly TRBD2 for D (6 bases). The CDR3 runs 13 residues. Between the trimmed V and J ends, which lost 5 bases and 5 bases, there was a span of 13 bases. Germline V gene lookup returns CDR1 SGHNT and CDR2 YYREEE (reference sequence). CDR3 protein: CASRKGGEETQYF. In DNA form, the CDR3 reads TGTGCCAGCAGAAAGGGAGGCGAGGAGACCCAGTACTTC.

The chain couples TRBV18 to TRBJ2-1, with TRBD1 matching over 11 bases. The V gene end was trimmed by 5 bases and the J gene end by 10 bases; junction bases not matched to a gene: 10. CDR3 length: 15 amino acids. Per the germline V gene, CDR1 is KGHSH and CDR2 is LQKENI. The CDR3 bases are TGTGCCAGCTCAACCGGGACAGGGGGTCTGTTGGAGCAGTTCTTC. It codes for CASSTGTGGLLEQFF.

CDR3 in amino acids: CAWSVIASEAFF. CDR3 coding DNA: TGTGCCTGGAGTGTTATCGCCAGTGAAGCTTTCTTT. V is TRBV30 and J is TRBJ1-1; D unclear. The V gene's germline CDR1 is GTSNPN and CDR2 SVGIG (reference sequence). V gave up 0 bases and J gave up 7 bases, with 9 bases separating them. The CDR3 is 12 residues long.

The chain links TRBV4-1 to TRBJ2-1; 9 nucleotides match TRBD1. The germline V gene encodes CDR1 MGHRA and CDR2 YSYEKL. The CDR3 has 14 amino acids. V was pared by 6 bases and J by 9 bases, with 9 bases of the junction left unmatched. The CDR3 loop is CASSPGTGWREQFF. The CDR3 bases are TGCGCCAGCAGTCCAGGGACAGGGTGGCGTGAGCAGTTCTTC.

The chain has TRBV6-2 or TRBV6-3 and TRBJ1-5; 9 nucleotides align to TRBD1. Looked up from germline, CDR1 is MNHEY and CDR2 is SVGEGT. Unmatched junction bases numbered 6, after V lost 0 bases and J lost 6 bases. The CDR3 covers 16 residues. The CDR3 sequence: CASSYSGQGRPQPQHF. The CDR3 DNA sequence: TGTGCCAGCAGTTACTCCGGACAGGGGAGGCCTCAGCCCCAGCATTTT.

The CDR3 coding sequence is TGTGCCAGTAGTATAGATGGGACTGTGAACACTGAAGCTTTCTTT. Protein sequence: CASSIDGTVNTEAFF. This chain joins TRBV19 and TRBJ1-1, with D possibly matching TRBD1 (5 bases). The germline V and J ends were trimmed by 0 bases and 0 bases, with 8 bases remaining between them. Germline V gene sequence: CDR1 LNHDA, CDR2 SQIVND (reference sequence). The CDR3 runs 15 residues. The whole variable domain, remainder taken from reference TRBV19 and TRBJ1-1, is DGGITQSPKYLFRKEGQNVTLSCEQNLNHDAMYWYRQDPGQGLRLIYYSQIVNDFQKGDIAEGYSVSREKKESFPLTVTSAQKNPTAFYLCASSIDGTVNTEAFFGQGTRLTVV.

This sequence joins TRBV5-1 and TRBJ1-1; TRBD1 agrees at 7 bases. V shed 3 bases, J shed 1 base, and the junction held 3 bases outside the gene matches. CDR1 and CDR2 (germline): SGHRS, YFSETQ. The CDR3 has 14 amino acids. CDR3 nucleotides: TGCGCCAGCAGCTCCGACAGGGCGAACACTGAAGCTTTCTTT. Amino acids: CASSSDRANTEAFF.

This chain connects TRBV19 to TRBJ1-1; D possibly corresponds to TRBD1 (6 bases). This CDR3 comprises 16 residues. Germline values: CDR1 LNHDA, CDR2 SQIVND (reference sequence). Trimming cost V 3 bases and J 0 bases, with 14 bases left between them. The CDR3 here is CASSIWQGRLNTEAFF. In DNA, the CDR3 is TGTGCCAGTAGTATTTGGCAGGGGCGATTGAACACTGAAGCTTTCTTT.